Listed here is a single T cell receptor (beta chain). What it binds is not known. A process of 5'RACE template switching, which added a universal primer site and UMIs, was used to make TCR cDNA. TCRdb re-called the 5' RACE reads through MiXCR, storing one row per CDR3 protein. The sample includes over 300,000 distinct CDR3 sequences, around 7% of them seen just once. These data are taken from a study of T cells after yellow fever vaccination. Turning to the study itself: The SMART-Seq v4 Ultra Low Input method served to prepare the low-cell-number fractions.

The V segment lost 4 bases and the J segment 6 bases; nucleotides outside the gene matches: 9. The CDR3 has 15 residues. The germline V gene has CDR1 SGHRS and CDR2 YFSETQ. Findings of the study overall: Abundant bulk-population clonotypes could contaminate the FACS-sorted repertoires.

The TCR comes from a man between 18 and 29 years old who received the YFV17D yellow fever vaccine. Sequencing was performed on PBMCs, taken about 49 days after the first yellow fever vaccination. The chain joins TRBV5-1 to TRBJ2-7; 11 positions match TRBD1. In DNA, the CDR3 is TGCGCCAGCAGCCCAGGGAGGACAGGGGGCAGCGAGCAGTACTTC. Translating it yields CASSPGRTGGSEQYF. The whole variable domain, filled in from reference TRBV5-1 and TRBJ2-7, reads KAGVTQTPRYLIKTRGQQVTLSCSPISGHRSVSWYQQTPGQGLQFLFEYFSETQRNKGNFPGRFSGRQFSNSRSEMNVSTLELGDSALYLCASSPGRTGGSEQYFGPGTRLTVT.